This entry lists 8 T cell receptor beta chains sequenced from one sample in a study of T cells in Graves' hyperthyroidism and ophthalmopathy. TCR beta CDR3 regions were amplified from RNA transcripts. The HTBI primer set served for first-round RT-PCR of the TCR CDR3. TCRdb passed the multiplex PCR reads through MiXCR, listing each CDR3 protein once. The sample has over 500,000 distinct CDR3 sequences; roughly a sixth are singletons. Sequenced: blood. These receptors all come from a woman aged 25 to 39 with Graves' ophthalmopathy.

The rearrangement links TRBV5-1 to TRBJ2-5, with 8 bases lining up with TRBD1. Judging by the DNA end, TRBJ2-1 fits better; the J call may be wrong. This CDR3 has 14 amino acids. The germline gives CDR1 SGHRS, CDR2 YFSETQ. CDR3 loop: CASRTGTGQETQFF. CDR3 in DNA: TGCGCCAGCCGGACAGGGACGGGGCAAGAGACCCAGTTCTTC.

This chain joins TRBV20-1 and TRBJ2-1, with D unresolved. Trimming shortened V by 6 bases and J by 7 bases, and 16 bases separated the two germline ends. The length of the CDR3 is 13 residues. CDR1 is DFQATT, CDR2 SNEGSKA, per germline (reference sequence). The CDR3: CSAIVPDLNEQFF. CDR3 nucleotides: TGCAGTGCCATAGTCCCCGACTTAAATGAGCAGTTCTTC.

This clonotype was picked up many times. The chain recombines TRBV3-1 with TRBJ1-2; D unclear. V lost 5 bases, J lost 3 bases, and 10 bases lay in between. There are 13 residues in the CDR3. The germline V gene encodes CDR1 LGHDT and CDR2 YNNKEL (reference sequence). The CDR3 nucleotides read TGTGCCAGCAGCTCCCTGGTGGACTATGGCTACACCTTC. It translates to CASSSLVDYGYTF.

This clonotype was picked up many times. The chain has TRBV28 and TRBJ2-7, with D possibly being TRBD1 or TRBD2 (7 bases each). CDR1 is MDHEN, CDR2 SYDVKM, per germline. Between the trimmed V and J ends, which lost 4 bases and 7 bases, there was a span of 20 bases. The CDR3 runs to 15 residues. Here the CDR3 reads CASSSGGLTRGEQYF. The DNA of the CDR3 is TGTGCCAGCAGTTCCGGGGGACTAACCAGGGGGGAGCAGTACTTC.

A single count supports this clonotype. A much larger clone differs by one base, so this may be a read error. This chain connects TRBV28 to TRBJ2-7; no reliable D call. The CDR3 totals 13 residues. Germline V gene data show CDR1 as MDHEN and CDR2 as SYDVKM. CDR3 amino acids: CASSLRPVYQQYF. The CDR3 region has the DNA TGTGCCAGCAGTTTACGACCAGTCTACCAGCAGTACTTC.

This clonotype came up many times. V is TRBV30 and J is TRBJ1-1; D is ambiguous. V dropped 4 bases and J dropped 1 base, with 7 bases sitting between them. The length of the CDR3 is 12 residues. The germline CDR1 and CDR2 sequences are GTSNPN and SVGIG (reference sequence). The CDR3: CAWNNGNTEAFF. In DNA, the CDR3 is TGTGCCTGGAATAATGGGAACACTGAAGCTTTCTTT.

This clonotype was detected ten times or more. V usage is TRBV20-1 and J usage is TRBJ2-7; D is ambiguous. Germline V gives CDR1 DFQATT, CDR2 SNEGSKA (reference sequence). V dropped 3 bases and J dropped 4 bases, with 16 bases sitting between them. The CDR3 consists of 14 residues. The chain's CDR3 is CSASSAPASYEQYF. The DNA of the CDR3 is TGCAGTGCTAGCAGCGCCCCGGCGTCGTACGAGCAGTACTTC.

This clonotype has at least ten counts. The rearrangement joins TRBV30 to TRBJ2-7; 8 positions agree with TRBD2. The CDR3 spans 14 residues. Germline loops: CDR1 GTSNPN, CDR2 SVGIG (reference sequence). The J segment lost 3 bases and the V segment lost 4 bases, leaving 8 bases of the junction unmatched. CDR3 amino acids: CAWTRSGAYYEQYF. CDR3 nucleotide sequence: TGTGCCTGGACTCGTAGCGGGGCCTACTACGAGCAGTACTTC.